These 21 T cell receptor beta chains share one sample of origin, sequenced in a study of beta chain features in type 1 diabetes. Sequencing targeted expressed TCRB transcripts, as all isolated RNA had been reverse transcribed. Profiled with immunoSEQ multiplex PCR; TCRdb holds only in-frame clones, not every one. The profile shows some 150,000 clones, about 51% of them singletons. Sequencing used Tregs from blood. The receptor set was obtained from a man aged 18 to 30 in good health.

The CDR3 sequence is CAWSVRTLNTEAFF. CDR3 sequence (DNA): TGTGCCTGGAGTGTTAGGACACTGAACACTGAAGCTTTCTTT. The chain has TRBV30 and TRBJ1-1, with a weak D call TRBD1 (5 bases). Between the trimmed V and J ends, which lost 0 bases and 0 bases, there was a span of 8 bases. The CDR3 spans 14 residues. Germline CDR1 is GTSNPN and CDR2 is SVGIG (reference sequence).

The chain links TRBV19 to TRBJ1-1; the D is unclear. The CDR3 is 13 amino acids. Germline CDR1 reads LNHDA; CDR2 reads SQIVND (reference sequence). Trimming took off 7 bases at V and 0 bases at J, with 9 bases between the two ends. The CDR3 spells CASTSYMNTEAFF. The CDR3 DNA reads as TGTGCCAGTACATCGTACATGAACACTGAAGCTTTCTTT. Drawing the rest from reference TRBV19 and TRBJ1-1, the complete variable domain is DGGITQSPKYLFRKEGQNVTLSCEQNLNHDAMYWYRQDPGQGLRLIYYSQIVNDFQKGDIAEGYSVSREKKESFPLTVTSAQKNPTAFYLCASTSYMNTEAFFGQGTRLTVV.

The CDR3 DNA sequence: TGTGCCAGCAGTTTCAGGACAGGGGTGGCCTACGAGCAGTACTTC. Translating gives CASSFRTGVAYEQYF. The rearrangement links TRBV28 to TRBJ2-7; 9 bases align to TRBD1. The CDR3 totals 15 residues. Per the germline V gene, CDR1 is MDHEN and CDR2 is SYDVKM. With 3 bases clipped from V and 2 bases from J, the junction kept 5 bases outside the gene matches.

This clone appeared a few times. The V call is TRBV7-2, the J call TRBJ2-7; the match to TRBD1 covers 7 bases. This CDR3 spans 12 amino acids. Germline lookup yields CDR1 SGHTA and CDR2 FQGNSA. J lost 2 bases, V lost 6 bases, and 1 base had no gene match. DNA for the CDR3: TGTGCCAGCAGGACAGGGCCCTACGAGCAGTACTTC. Protein sequence: CASRTGPYEQYF.

The V call is TRBV19, the J call TRBJ2-7, with 8 bases lining up with TRBD1. Germline V gene data show CDR1 as LNHDA and CDR2 as SQIVND (reference sequence). The CDR3 sequence is 13 residues long. V lost 5 bases to trimming and J lost 7 bases; unmatched junction nucleotides: 7. The CDR3 loop is CASSQTTGVEQYF. As DNA, the CDR3 is TGTGCCAGTAGTCAGACGACAGGGGTTGAGCAGTACTTC. The full variable domain, in which reference TRBV19 and TRBJ2-7 provide the parts outside the CDR3, is DGGITQSPKYLFRKEGQNVTLSCEQNLNHDAMYWYRQDPGQGLRLIYYSQIVNDFQKGDIAEGYSVSREKKESFPLTVTSAQKNPTAFYLCASSQTTGVEQYFGPGTRLTVT.

This clone was seen a single time. The chain combines TRBV6-1 with TRBJ1-3; the D is unclear. In germline, CDR1 is MNHNS, CDR2 SASEGT. Between the trimmed V and J ends, which lost 2 bases and 0 bases, there was a span of 11 bases. This CDR3 is built from 16 residues. This CDR3 reads CASSEMAGASGNTIYF. The CDR3 DNA reads TGTGCCAGCAGTGAAATGGCAGGCGCCTCTGGAAACACCATATATTTT.

The rearrangement uses TRBV4-3 and TRBJ2-1; D gene uncertain. V was pared by 0 bases and J by 3 bases, with 12 bases between. The CDR3 consists of 16 residues. The germline V gene encodes CDR1 LGHNA and CDR2 YSLEER. This CDR3 is CASSQEATRRYNEQFF. The CDR3 region has the DNA TGCGCCAGCAGCCAAGAAGCGACTCGTCGCTACAATGAGCAGTTCTTC.

There are a few counts of this clone. This chain links TRBV7-3 with TRBJ1-1; TRBD1 is a possible D gene (6 bases). This CDR3 contains 13 residues. V lost 5 bases to trimming and J lost 1 base, with 8 bases between them. Per germline, CDR1 SGHTA and CDR2 FQGTGA. The DNA of the CDR3 is TGTGCCAGCAGCACGGACAGGAACACTGAAGCTTTCTTT. Its protein is CASSTDRNTEAFF.

This chain joins TRBV4-2 and TRBJ2-7, with D maybe TRBD2 (5 bases). This CDR3 contains 18 residues. Trimming shortened V by 1 base and J by 2 bases, and 21 bases separated the two germline ends. Germline lookup yields CDR1 LGHNA and CDR2 YNFKEQ. The CDR3 DNA reads as TGTGCCAGCAGCCAAGCCCAATCGGGCCCCCTGAGGGCCTACGAGCAGTACTTC. Encoded protein: CASSQAQSGPLRAYEQYF.

This chain joins TRBV11-1 and TRBJ1-2, with D possibly TRBD1 on 5 matching bases. Looked up from germline, CDR1 is SGHAT and CDR2 is FQDESV (reference sequence). V was shortened by 4 bases and J by 1 base, with 13 bases between the two germline ends. The CDR3 runs to 15 residues. The DNA of the CDR3 is TGTGCCAGCAGCTCGCCAGGGTTTCTTAACTATGGCTACACCTTC. As protein: CASSSPGFLNYGYTF.

The chain carries TRBV4-3 and TRBJ2-5; 9 bases line up with TRBD1. V gave up 2 bases and J gave up 5 bases; unmatched junction bases: 21. Germline CDR1 reads LGHNA; CDR2 reads YSLEER. This CDR3 has 20 residues. In nucleotides, the CDR3 is TGCGCCAGCAGCCAATGGACAGGGGACATTGGGGTATCGAAATGGGAGACCCAGTACTTC. It specifies CASSQWTGDIGVSKWETQYF.

A few counts support this clone. The chain links TRBV7-2 to TRBJ2-7; 7 bases are shared with TRBD2. V lost 5 bases to trimming and J lost 2 bases; unmatched junction nucleotides: 9. The germline V gene has CDR1 SGHTA and CDR2 FQGNSA. This CDR3 has 15 residues. CDR3 in amino acids: CASSPRERGPYEQYF. CDR3 in DNA: TGTGCCAGCAGCCCCAGGGAGCGGGGACCCTACGAGCAGTACTTC.

Only a few counts were recorded for this clone. This rearrangement joins TRBV28 to TRBJ2-1; TRBD1 agrees at 8 bases. In germline, CDR1 is MDHEN, CDR2 SYDVKM. Trimming took 5 bases from V and 6 from J; bases not matched to a gene: 9. This CDR3 has 15 residues. CDR3 DNA: TGTGCCAGCAGTACACAGGGGGAAAAAGGCAATGAGCAGTTCTTC. This translates into CASSTQGEKGNEQFF.

The genes are TRBV5-6 and TRBJ1-1; 7 nucleotides line up with TRBD1. V shed 2 bases, J shed 1 base, and the junction held 8 bases outside the gene matches. The CDR3 runs to 16 residues. Germline CDR1 is SGHDT and CDR2 is YYEEEE. CDR3 nucleotide sequence: TGTGCCAGCAGCTTCCGGACAGGCCGCAGGAACACTGAAGCTTTCTTT. Translated: CASSFRTGRRNTEAFF.

This clone was counted only a few times. The CDR3 DNA reads as TGTGCCATCAGGTTAGCGGGTCCCGGCACAGATACGCAGTATTTT. Translation: CAIRLAGPGTDTQYF. The rearrangement joins TRBV10-3 to TRBJ2-3, with 7 positions matching TRBD2. V lost 6 bases, J lost 1 base, and 7 bases stayed unmatched. In germline, CDR1 is ENHRY, CDR2 SYGVKD. This CDR3 has 15 residues.

The rearrangement uses TRBV18 and TRBJ2-2, with 12 bases that match TRBD2. With 4 bases clipped from V and 4 bases from J, the junction kept 4 bases outside the gene matches. CDR1 is KGHSH and CDR2 is LQKENI in the germline V gene. The CDR3 loop spans 16 amino acids. DNA for the CDR3: TGTGCCAGCTCACACGGACTAGCGGGAATCACCGGGGAGCTGTTTTTT. Protein sequence: CASSHGLAGITGELFF.

The chain joins TRBV9 to TRBJ2-7, with a possible D match to TRBD1 (6 bases). The CDR3 extends over 14 amino acids. The V gene's germline CDR1 is SGDLS and CDR2 YYNGEE. Trimming took 1 base from V and 4 from J, leaving 12 bases between them. CDR3 in DNA: TGTGCCAGCAGCGTAAACCCGGACAGATACGAGCAGTACTTC. As protein: CASSVNPDRYEQYF.

DNA for the CDR3: TGCGCCAGCAGCCAAGTGATATTGCGGGAGGACTCCTACGAGCAGTACTTC. Protein: CASSQVILREDSYEQYF. The chain employs TRBV4-3 and TRBJ2-7, with TRBD2 identical over 8 bases. CDR3 length: 17 amino acids. V lost 1 base and J lost 0; bases outside the gene matches: 8. The germline V gene has CDR1 LGHNA and CDR2 YSLEER.

The chain combines TRBV7-2 with TRBJ2-5; no clear D. Germline V gene lookup returns CDR1 SGHTA and CDR2 FQGNSA. The CDR3 contains 14 residues. Trimming stripped 2 bases from V and 5 bases from J, with 12 bases between. CDR3 in DNA: TGTGCCAGCAGCTTATGGGTTTTCGGGGAGACCCAGTACTTC. Its translation is CASSLWVFGETQYF.

The chain joins TRBV11-3 to TRBJ2-7, with a weak D call TRBD1 (6 bases). The CDR3 covers 13 residues. V lost 5 bases and J 2 bases, leaving 10 bases between the germline ends. CDR1 is SGHNT, CDR2 YENEEA, per germline. The CDR3 region has the DNA TGTGCCAGCAGCAGGGACACCCCCTACGAGCAGTACTTC. The encoded protein is CASSRDTPYEQYF.

V gene TRBV6-5 combines with J gene TRBJ1-1; D is ambiguous. This CDR3 spans 13 amino acids. The V gene lost 2 bases and the J gene lost 4 bases, with 8 bases spanning the gap. Germline V CDR1 and CDR2: MNHEY, SVGAGI. The DNA for the CDR3 is TGTGCCAGCAGTTACAGGCGGGGCACTGAAGCTTTCTTT. Its protein is CASSYRRGTEAFF.